This TCR beta chain was profiled in a study of T cell responses to AZD1222 COVID-19 vaccine. TCRdb's table, derived via immunoSEQ multiplex PCR, lists solely in-frame clones and lacks some. Of some 150,000 clones in the sample, roughly 92% were seen once. This CDR3 is 15 amino acids long. Germline lookup yields CDR1 LNHNV and CDR2 YYDKDF (reference sequence). The V end lost 6 bases, the J end lost 3 bases, and 16 bases lay between the germline ends. The chain carries TRBV15 and TRBJ2-3, with a possible D match to TRBD2 (6 bases). The specimen was peripheral blood, collected on day 0 of AZD1222 vaccination. The clonotype comes from an adult in good health. CDR3: CATREYGGATDTQYF. DNA of the CDR3: TGTGCCACCAGGGAGTACGGCGGGGCGACAGATACGCAGTATTTT.